This T cell receptor beta chain originates from a study of neoadjuvant nivolumab and ipilimumab in lung cancer. Across the whole study: Patients got nivolumab 3 mg/kg on days 1, 15 and 29; combination added ipilimumab 1 mg/kg day 1.

The V end was cut by 8 bases, the J end by 1 base, with 23 bases between. CDR1 is MNHEY, CDR2 SMNVEV, per germline (reference sequence). This CDR3 contains 17 residues. Whole-study results and caveats: Compared with tumor-adjacent uninvolved lung, resected tumors showed greater richness and clonality. Pretherapy blood TCR richness correlated positively with resected tumor richness.

The method was immunoSEQ multiplex PCR; TCRdb's version includes in-frame clones alone and lacks a portion of them. The repertoire includes around 10,000 clones, around 85% of them detected once, and roughly 3% sits in the top ten. Details on this clone: No antigen is known for it.

Source: peripheral blood, taken before neoadjuvant nivolumab, alone or with ipilimumab. The sequence was collected from an adult with non-small cell lung cancer. The genes are TRBV27 and TRBJ1-1; no firm D call. CDR3 in amino acids: CASGPPEGQRGNTEAFF. The CDR3 DNA reads TGTGCCAGCGGCCCCCCGGAAGGGCAGAGAGGGAACACTGAAGCTTTCTTT.